This T cell receptor beta chain stems from a study of cytomegalovirus exposure and HLA in healthy donors. V dropped 5 bases and J dropped 6; count of bases not matched to a gene: 7. Looked up from germline, CDR1 is LNHDA and CDR2 is SQIVND (reference sequence). This CDR3 has 14 amino acids. On this clone itself: Its antigen remains unknown.

Overall study findings and caveats: The presence/absence work took it that sequencing depth was about the same across donors.

PCR employed 60 Vbeta and 13 Jbeta primers. Here immunoSEQ multiplex PCR was the method, and the copy in TCRdb shows in-frame clones only, minus some. The sample yields 150,000 to 200,000 clones, 75% seen once. The genes are TRBV19 and TRBJ1-2; 9 nucleotides match TRBD1. The source of this sequence is a woman in her forties or fifties in good health and CMV-seropositive. The material sequenced was PBMCs. The CDR3 nucleotides read TGTGCCAGTAGTGCAACAGGGGGCGCCAATGGCTACACCTTC. This translates into CASSATGGANGYTF.